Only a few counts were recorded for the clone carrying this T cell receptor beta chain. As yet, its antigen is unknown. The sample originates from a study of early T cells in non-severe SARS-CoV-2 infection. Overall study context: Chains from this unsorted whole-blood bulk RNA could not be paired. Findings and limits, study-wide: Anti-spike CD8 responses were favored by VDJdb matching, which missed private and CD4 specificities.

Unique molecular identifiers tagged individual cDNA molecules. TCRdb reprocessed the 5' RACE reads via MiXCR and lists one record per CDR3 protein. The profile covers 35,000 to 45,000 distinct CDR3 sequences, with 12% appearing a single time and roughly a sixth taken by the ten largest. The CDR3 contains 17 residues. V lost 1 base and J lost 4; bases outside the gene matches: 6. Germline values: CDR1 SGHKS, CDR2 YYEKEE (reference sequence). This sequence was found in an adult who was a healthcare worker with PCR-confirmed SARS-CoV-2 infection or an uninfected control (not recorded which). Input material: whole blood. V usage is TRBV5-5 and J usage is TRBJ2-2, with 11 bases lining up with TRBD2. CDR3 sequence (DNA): TGTGCCAGCAGCTTGATGGGTGGGACTAGCGGCACCGGGGAGCTGTTTTTT. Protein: CASSLMGGTSGTGELFF.